The clone carrying this T cell receptor (beta chain) was seen repeatedly, ten times or more. CDR3 length: 15 residues. CDR1 and CDR2 (germline): SGHRS, YFSETQ. V lost 2 bases, J lost 3 bases, and 13 bases lay in between. This sample is drawn from a study of CD8 T cells in ankylosing spondylitis. TCRdb re-called the 5' RACE reads through MiXCR, storing one row per CDR3 protein. Here the sample spans some 87,000 distinct CDR3 sequences, roughly 10% being singletons. The receptor was isolated from a male donor with ankylosing spondylitis or in good health (not recorded which). Sequencing was carried out using blood, either unsorted or a sorted T cell fraction (not recorded which). The chain recombines TRBV5-1 with TRBJ2-3; TRBD2 might be the D (7 bases). In DNA, the CDR3 is TGCGCCAGCAGCTTAGCGGGACAACTTACAGATACGCAGTATTTT. It codes for CASSLAGQLTDTQYF.